The 20 T cell receptor beta chains listed next were all sequenced from one sample in a study of blood T cell repertoires in COVID-19. The protocol was immunoSEQ multiplex PCR, while the TCRdb copy is restricted to in-frame clones and leaves out a portion. The sample carries 130,000 to 150,000 clones, approximately 91% recorded once. The sample consisted of peripheral blood. These receptors came from an older man with acute or convalescent COVID-19.

V gene TRBV19 combines with J gene TRBJ2-3, with 15 bases identical to TRBD2. The V segment lost 5 bases and the J segment 5 bases; nucleotides outside the gene matches: 17. The CDR3 loop spans 20 amino acids. Germline CDR1 reads LNHDA; CDR2 reads SQIVND (reference sequence). The CDR3 DNA follows: TGTGCCAGTAGTTACGTTCCGGGACTAGCGGGGGGCACGATCTTAGATACGCAGTATTTT. It codes for CASSYVPGLAGGTILDTQYF.

This sequence joins TRBV9 and TRBJ2-2; no clear D gene. The V gene's germline CDR1 is SGDLS and CDR2 YYNGEE. Between the trimmed V and J ends, which lost 1 base and 4 bases, there was a span of 5 bases. This CDR3 spans 13 amino acids. The CDR3 spells CASSVSGTGELFF. Written as DNA, the CDR3 is TGTGCCAGCAGCGTATCAGGCACCGGGGAGCTGTTTTTT.

In nucleotides, the CDR3 is TGCAGCGTTGTCCTACCGGGGCCGGGACAGGGAAACTATGGCTACACCTTC. Its protein is CSVVLPGPGQGNYGYTF. The chain uses TRBV29-1 and TRBJ1-2; 9 nucleotides match TRBD1. In germline, CDR1 is SQVTM, CDR2 ANQGSEA. The V and J ends lost 4 bases and 2 bases, in that order; junction bases with no gene match: 14. The CDR3 has 17 amino acids.

The V gene is TRBV10-1, the J gene TRBJ1-4, with 7 bases that match TRBD1. The V gene's germline CDR1 is WNHNN and CDR2 SYGVQD (reference sequence). V shed 4 bases, J shed 0 bases, and the junction held 5 bases outside the gene matches. CDR3 length: 16 amino acids. CDR3 in DNA: TGCGCCAGCAGTGGGGGACAGCGAGCAACTAATGAAAAACTGTTTTTT. The encoded protein is CASSGGQRATNEKLFF.

V usage is TRBV5-1 and J usage is TRBJ1-3; tentatively, D is TRBD1 (5 bases). This CDR3 has 14 amino acids. The V gene's germline CDR1 is SGHRS and CDR2 YFSETQ. Trimming cost V 4 bases and J 0 bases, with 8 bases left between them. The CDR3 DNA reads as TGCGCCAGCAGCGGGGCCAACTCTGGAAACACCATATATTTT. Translated: CASSGANSGNTIYF.

The CDR3 DNA reads TGTGCCAGCAAGGGCGGGGGGGCTGGCGAGCAGTACTTC. This gives the protein CASKGGGAGEQYF. The V call is TRBV12-3 or TRBV12-4, the J call TRBJ2-7; 9 nucleotides align to TRBD2. There are 13 residues in the CDR3. The V and J ends lost 7 bases and 6 bases, in that order; junction bases with no gene match: 7.

The rearrangement links TRBV30 to TRBJ2-7; D might be TRBD2 (6 bases). Germline V gene sequence: CDR1 GTSNPN, CDR2 SVGIG (reference sequence). The CDR3 covers 15 residues. The germline V and J ends were trimmed by 0 bases and 4 bases, with 16 bases remaining between them. CDR3 sequence reads: CAWSVHGGGPYEQYF. CDR3 nucleotide sequence: TGTGCCTGGAGTGTACACGGGGGAGGACCGTACGAGCAGTACTTC.

The chain has TRBV11-2 and TRBJ2-1; TRBD2 might be the D (6 bases). V was clipped by 5 bases and J by 2 bases, with 16 bases between them. The CDR3 extends over 16 amino acids. Germline-derived CDR1 and CDR2 are SGHAT and FQNNGV. CDR3 protein: CASSPPGTRPYNEQFF. CDR3 nucleotides: TGTGCCAGCAGCCCTCCGGGGACTCGGCCCTACAATGAGCAGTTCTTC.

The CDR3 bases are TGTGCCAGCAGCCAAGATCCGGGACAGGGTTCCTACGAGCAGTACTTC. Translating gives CASSQDPGQGSYEQYF. The rearrangement links TRBV3-1 (or the pseudogene TRBV3-2) to TRBJ2-7; 9 bases align to TRBD1. The CDR3 length is 16 residues. With 0 bases clipped from V and 1 base from J, the junction kept 4 bases outside the gene matches. CDR1 and CDR2 (germline): LGHDT, YNNKEL (reference sequence).

J is TRBJ2-7 and V is TRBV24-1; D perhaps matches TRBD1 (6 bases). With 3 bases removed from V and 2 bases from J, the gap between germline ends came to 13 bases. This CDR3 is 15 amino acids long. Germline CDR1 and CDR2: KGHDR and SFDVKD. CDR3 in amino acids: CATSDGGQKAYEQYF. CDR3 coding DNA: TGTGCCACCAGTGATGGAGGACAGAAGGCCTACGAGCAGTACTTC.

The chain couples TRBV24-1 to TRBJ1-1, with D unresolved. The CDR3 has 11 residues. CDR1 is KGHDR and CDR2 is SFDVKD in the germline V gene. V was shortened by 0 bases and J by 11 bases, with 6 bases between the two germline ends. The CDR3 here is CATSDLRGAFF. The CDR3 DNA is TGTGCCACCAGTGATTTGCGGGGTGCTTTCTTT.

V gene TRBV10-1 combines with J gene TRBJ1-5, with 7 bases matching TRBD1. With V trimmed by 8 bases and J by 4 bases, 5 bases remained unmatched. The CDR3 sequence is 13 residues long. Germline V gene sequence: CDR1 WNHNN, CDR2 SYGVQD (reference sequence). As DNA, the CDR3 is TGCGCCAGCGGGGACAGCCTAAATCAGCCCCAGCATTTT. Residues: CASGDSLNQPQHF.

The rearrangement uses TRBV2 and TRBJ2-5; a weak D match, TRBD2 (6 bases). CDR1 is SNHLY, CDR2 FYNNEI, per germline. V was trimmed by 2 bases and J by 4 bases, leaving 20 bases between them. The CDR3 runs 17 residues. The CDR3: CASSENNPNGRPETQYF. The CDR3 DNA follows: TGTGCCAGCAGTGAAAATAACCCCAACGGGAGACCAGAGACCCAGTACTTC. The entire variable domain, with the rest obtained from reference TRBV2 and TRBJ2-5, is as follows: EPEVTQTPSHQVTQMGQEVILRCVPISNHLYFYWYRQILGQKVEFLVSFYNNEISEKSEIFDDQFSVERPDGSNFTLKIRSTKLEDSAMYFCASSENNPNGRPETQYFGPGTRLLVL.

The chain combines TRBV7-9 with TRBJ1-1, with 7 bases identical to TRBD1. CDR1 is SEHNR, CDR2 FQNEAQ, per germline (reference sequence). This CDR3 has 14 amino acids. J gave up 3 bases and V 7 bases, and 8 bases lay outside the gene matches. Here the CDR3 reads CASNQGGSDTEAFF. The CDR3 bases are TGTGCCAGCAACCAAGGGGGCTCGGACACTGAAGCTTTCTTT. Full variable domain (remainder filled in from reference TRBV7-9 and TRBJ1-1): DTGVSQNPRHKITKRGQNVTFRCDPISEHNRLYWYRQTLGQGPEFLTYFQNEAQLEKSRLLSDRFSAERPKGSFSTLEIQRTEQGDSAMYLCASNQGGSDTEAFFGQGTRLTVV.

The chain is built from TRBV19 and TRBJ1-2, with D uncertain. The CDR3 contains 14 residues. Trimming removed 4 bases at V and 4 bases at J, with 13 bases between. Germline CDR1 is LNHDA and CDR2 is SQIVND (reference sequence). The CDR3 sequence: CASSNGRVVYGYTF. CDR3 bases: TGTGCCAGTAGTAACGGTCGCGTTGTCTATGGCTACACCTTC.

V gene TRBV7-9 combines with J gene TRBJ1-6; D gene ambiguous. The germline CDR1 and CDR2 sequences are SEHNR and FQNEAQ (reference sequence). The V end was cut by 4 bases, the J end by 10 bases, with 14 bases between. This CDR3 has 14 amino acids. The CDR3 here is CASSSPQAGSPLHF. For the CDR3, the DNA is TGTGCCAGCAGCTCTCCCCAAGCAGGATCACCCCTCCACTTT.

The chain couples TRBV7-3 to TRBJ1-6; 11 bases are shared with TRBD1. In germline, CDR1 is SGHTA, CDR2 FQGTGA. The CDR3 loop spans 14 amino acids. The ends lost 4 bases at V and 10 bases at J; junction bases unmatched: 3. Here the CDR3 DNA reads TGTGCCAGCAGCTCCGGGACAGGGGGGTCACCCCTCCACTTT. Its translation: CASSSGTGGSPLHF. The full variable domain, in which reference TRBV7-3 and TRBJ1-6 provide the parts outside the CDR3, is GAGVSQTPSNKVTEKGKYVELRCDPISGHTALYWYRQSLGQGPEFLIYFQGTGAADDSGLPNDRFFAVRPEGSVSTLKIQRTERGDSAVYLCASSSGTGGSPLHFGNGTRLTVT.

The rearrangement links TRBV5-5 to TRBJ1-4; 7 nucleotides align to TRBD1. The CDR3 sequence is 18 residues long. V lost 0 bases, J lost 7 bases, and 15 bases stayed unmatched. Germline loops: CDR1 SGHKS, CDR2 YYEKEE (reference sequence). The CDR3 sequence: CASSLGREPGTDREKLFF. The DNA for the CDR3 is TGTGCCAGCAGCTTGGGGCGAGAACCCGGGACAGACCGTGAAAAACTGTTTTTT.

V and J are TRBV5-1 and TRBJ1-5; D possibly corresponds to TRBD1 (5 bases). This CDR3 is 14 amino acids long. The germline V gene encodes CDR1 SGHRS and CDR2 YFSETQ. Trimming took off 4 bases at V and 1 base at J, with 9 bases between the two ends. The CDR3 loop reads CASSRGGSNQPQHF. CDR3 in DNA: TGCGCCAGCAGCCGCGGGGGAAGCAATCAGCCCCAGCATTTT.

This chain uses TRBV19 with TRBJ2-3; 7 nucleotides line up with TRBD1. The V gene end was trimmed by 7 bases and the J gene end by 1 base; junction bases not matched to a gene: 11. Per germline, CDR1 LNHDA and CDR2 SQIVND (reference sequence). There are 16 residues in the CDR3. The CDR3 protein is CASIGTDFFGTDTQYF. CDR3 DNA: TGTGCCAGTATAGGGACAGACTTTTTTGGCACAGATACGCAGTATTTT.